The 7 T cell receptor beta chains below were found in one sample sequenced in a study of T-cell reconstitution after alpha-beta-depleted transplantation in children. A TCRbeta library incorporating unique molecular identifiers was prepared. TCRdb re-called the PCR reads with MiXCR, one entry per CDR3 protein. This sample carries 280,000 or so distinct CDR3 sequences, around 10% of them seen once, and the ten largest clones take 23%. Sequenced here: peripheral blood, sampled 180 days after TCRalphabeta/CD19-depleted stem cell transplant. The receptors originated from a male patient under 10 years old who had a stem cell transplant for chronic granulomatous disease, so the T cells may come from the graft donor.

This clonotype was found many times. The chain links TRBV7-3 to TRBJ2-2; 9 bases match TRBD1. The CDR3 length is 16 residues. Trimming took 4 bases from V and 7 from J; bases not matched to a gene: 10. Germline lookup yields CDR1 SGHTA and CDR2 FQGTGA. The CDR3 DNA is TGTGCCAGCAGCTCCTGGACAGGGGTTAGGGGCGGGGAGCTGTTTTTT. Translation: CASSSWTGVRGGELFF.

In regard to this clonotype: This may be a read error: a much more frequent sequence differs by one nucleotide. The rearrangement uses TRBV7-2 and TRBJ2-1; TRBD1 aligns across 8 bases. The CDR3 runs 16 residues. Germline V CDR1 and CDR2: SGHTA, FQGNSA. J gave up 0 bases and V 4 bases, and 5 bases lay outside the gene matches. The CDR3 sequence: CASSSLGQGSYNEQFF. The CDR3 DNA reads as TGTGCCAGCAGCTCCCTCGGACAGGGCTCCTACAATGAGCAGTTCTTC.

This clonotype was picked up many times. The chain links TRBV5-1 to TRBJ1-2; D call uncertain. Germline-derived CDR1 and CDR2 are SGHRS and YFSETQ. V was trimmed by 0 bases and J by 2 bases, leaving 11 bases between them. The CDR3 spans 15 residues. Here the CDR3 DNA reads TGCGCCAGCAGCTTGGGGCCGCGAGAGAACTATGGCTACACCTTC. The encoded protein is CASSLGPRENYGYTF.

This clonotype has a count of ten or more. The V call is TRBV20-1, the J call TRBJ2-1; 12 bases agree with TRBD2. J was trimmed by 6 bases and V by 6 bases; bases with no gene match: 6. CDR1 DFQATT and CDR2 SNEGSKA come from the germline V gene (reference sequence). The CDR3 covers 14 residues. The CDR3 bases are TGCAGTGCACCGACTAGCGGGAGAAGCAATGAGCAGTTCTTC. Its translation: CSAPTSGRSNEQFF.

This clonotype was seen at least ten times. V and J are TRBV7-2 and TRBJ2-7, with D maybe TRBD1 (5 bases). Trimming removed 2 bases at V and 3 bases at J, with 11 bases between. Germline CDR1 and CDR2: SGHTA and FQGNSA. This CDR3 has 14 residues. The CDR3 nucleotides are TGTGCCAGCAGCTTAATAAGGACAAACTACGAGCAGTACTTC. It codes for CASSLIRTNYEQYF. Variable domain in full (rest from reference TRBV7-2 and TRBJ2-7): GAGVSQSPSNKVTEKGKDVELRCDPISGHTALYWYRQSLGQGLEFLIYFQGNSAPDKSGLPSDRFSAERTGGSVSTLTIQRTQQEDSAVYLCASSLIRTNYEQYFGPGTRLTVT.

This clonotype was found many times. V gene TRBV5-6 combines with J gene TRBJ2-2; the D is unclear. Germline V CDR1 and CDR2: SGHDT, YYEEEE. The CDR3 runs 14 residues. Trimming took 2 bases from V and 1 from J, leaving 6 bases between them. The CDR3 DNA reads TGTGCCAGCAGCTTTATACAGAACACCGGGGAGCTGTTTTTT. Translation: CASSFIQNTGELFF. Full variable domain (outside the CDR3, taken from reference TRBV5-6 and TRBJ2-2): DAGVTQSPTHLIKTRGQQVTLRCSPKSGHDTVSWYQQALGQGPQFIFQYYEEEERQRGNFPDRFSGHQFPNYSSELNVNALLLGDSALYLCASSFIQNTGELFFGEGSRLTVL.

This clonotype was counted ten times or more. CDR3 protein: CASSPGLSGANVLTF. DNA for the CDR3: TGTGCCAGCAGCCCCGGACTAAGTGGGGCCAACGTCCTGACTTTC. The rearrangement links TRBV7-6 to TRBJ2-6; possibly TRBD2 for D (6 bases). The germline gives CDR1 SGHVS, CDR2 FNYEAQ. CDR3 size: 15 residues. Trimming took off 5 bases at V and 3 bases at J, with 11 bases between the two ends.